This T cell receptor beta chain was retrieved from a study of blood T cell repertoires in COVID-19. Study-wide context: Spain, Italy and the United States supplied samples that represented acute and convalescent COVID-19. Nucleic acid was either cDNA or gDNA, and it came from T cells, B-cell-depleted T cells, or PBMCs.

The length of the CDR3 is 15 residues. J was trimmed by 0 bases and V by 0 bases; bases with no gene match: 0. The germline V gene encodes CDR1 SGHNT and CDR2 YYREEE (reference sequence). Only in-frame clones appear in the TCRdb table, and some are missing; sequencing was by immunoSEQ multiplex PCR. Of about 200,000 clones listed, 70% to 90% are singletons. The age range of participants was 18 to 89 years, with residence in about 25 US areas. Cohorts were assigned according to the clinical history that participants reported. This TCR was sampled from a woman between 18 and 29 years old who had recovered from COVID-19. The chain links TRBV5-4 to TRBJ1-1, with 9 bases that match TRBD1. The sample taken for sequencing was PBMCs or T cells enriched from blood (not recorded which). In nucleotides, the CDR3 is TGTGCCAGCAGCTTGGGGGACAGGGTGAACACTGAAGCTTTCTTT. Its translation is CASSLGDRVNTEAFF.